Listed below are T cell receptor beta chains from one sample, sequenced in a study of beta chain features in type 1 diabetes. The data were produced by immunoSEQ multiplex PCR, yet TCRdb's version contains in-frame clones alone and is incomplete. This table holds 970,000 or so clones, roughly 17% found once. Sample: naive CD4+ T cells from blood. Receptors originate from a woman in her late teens or twenties in good health. The CDR3 runs from the conserved cysteine through the conserved F or W. Each record gives: V gene, clone size, J gene, D gene, CDR3 DNA, CDR3 protein. D genes are given only for firm matches. The listing skips clone size in some rows; elsewhere it reads once, few, many or a size class.

v_call: TRBV14
clone_size: .
j_call: TRBJ2-1
d_call: TRBD2
cdr3_nt: TGTGCCAGCAGCCAACTCCTAGCGGGAGTGAGCGAGCAGTTCTTC
cdr3_aa: CASSQLLAGVSEQFF

v_call: TRBV6-6
clone_size: .
j_call: TRBJ1-1
d_call: .
cdr3_nt: TGTGCCAGCAGTTACCGTCTCTCAGAGGGAGCTTTCTTT
cdr3_aa: CASSYRLSEGAFF

v_call: TRBV15
clone_size: .
j_call: TRBJ1-1
d_call: .
cdr3_nt: TGTGCCACCAGCACACAGCTGAACACTGAAGCTTTCTTT
cdr3_aa: CATSTQLNTEAFF

v_call: TRBV10-3
clone_size: few
j_call: TRBJ2-2
d_call: .
cdr3_nt: TGTGCCATCAGTGATGTAGGGAGCCACACCGGGGAGCTGTTTTTT
cdr3_aa: CAISDVGSHTGELFF

v_call: TRBV10-3
clone_size: .
j_call: TRBJ2-1
d_call: TRBD2
cdr3_nt: TGTGCCATCAGGTCCGGGGGGGGTGAGCAGTTCTTC
cdr3_aa: CAIRSGGGEQFF

v_call: TRBV5-4
clone_size: .
j_call: TRBJ1-4
d_call: .
cdr3_nt: TGTGCCAGCAGCCTGGGGGTAGAGGAAAAACTGTTTTTT
cdr3_aa: CASSLGVEEKLFF

v_call: TRBV11-2
clone_size: .
j_call: TRBJ2-1
d_call: .
cdr3_nt: TGTGCCAGCAGCTTAGGGAGTTACAGCGGCAATGAGCAGTTCTTC
cdr3_aa: CASSLGSYSGNEQFF

v_call: TRBV7-9
clone_size: few
j_call: TRBJ2-4
d_call: TRBD1
cdr3_nt: TGTGCCAGCAGCCCAGGGCTTGGGACAGGGAACTTAGCCAAAAACATTCAGTACTTC
cdr3_aa: CASSPGLGTGNLAKNIQYF

v_call: TRBV28
clone_size: few
j_call: TRBJ1-1
d_call: TRBD1
cdr3_nt: TGTGCCAGCAAGGGGGTCCGGGACAGGAAAGAAGCTTTCTTT
cdr3_aa: CASKGVRDRKEAFF

v_call: TRBV19
clone_size: few
j_call: TRBJ2-1
d_call: TRBD2
cdr3_nt: TGTGCCAGTAGTAGGGCGGTCGGCAGCGGGAGCCTAATATCCTACAATGAGCAGTTCTTC
cdr3_aa: CASSRAVGSGSLISYNEQFF

v_call: TRBV25-1
clone_size: .
j_call: TRBJ2-5
d_call: .
cdr3_nt: TGTGCCAGCAGTGACCAGGGCCGAGGGATCGAGACCCAGTACTTC
cdr3_aa: CASSDQGRGIETQYF

v_call: TRBV10-3
clone_size: many
j_call: TRBJ1-5
d_call: .
cdr3_nt: TGTGCCATCAGTGAGTCCTGGGTCGCTCCGCCCCAGCATTTT
cdr3_aa: CAISESWVAPPQHF

v_call: TRBV7-3
clone_size: few
j_call: TRBJ2-3
d_call: TRBD2
cdr3_nt: TGTGCCAGCAGCTTAACCGGGACTAGCGGGAGGGCCGTCACAGATACGCAGTATTTT
cdr3_aa: CASSLTGTSGRAVTDTQYF

v_call: TRBV5-6
clone_size: .
j_call: TRBJ2-7
d_call: .
cdr3_nt: TGTGCCAGCAGGGACGGGGCCTCCTACGAGCAGTACTTC
cdr3_aa: CASRDGASYEQYF

v_call: TRBV28
clone_size: few
j_call: TRBJ1-4
d_call: .
cdr3_nt: TGTGCCAGCAGGATTGACGGACGGAACGAAAAACTGTTTTTT
cdr3_aa: CASRIDGRNEKLFF

v_call: TRBV10-3
clone_size: few
j_call: TRBJ1-5
d_call: .
cdr3_nt: TGTGCCATCAGTGAGTCCGGGAACAATCAGCCCCAGCATTTT
cdr3_aa: CAISESGNNQPQHF

v_call: TRBV7-9
clone_size: .
j_call: TRBJ2-1
d_call: TRBD2
cdr3_nt: TGTGCCAGCAGCTTCGCGGGAGAGGCAAATGAGCAGTTCTTC
cdr3_aa: CASSFAGEANEQFF

v_call: TRBV7-9
clone_size: .
j_call: TRBJ2-2
d_call: .
cdr3_nt: TGTGCCAGCAGCTCCCGGGCGACCCCAAACACCGGGGAGCTGTTTTTT
cdr3_aa: CASSSRATPNTGELFF

v_call: TRBV5-5
clone_size: .
j_call: TRBJ2-5
d_call: .
cdr3_nt: TGTGCCAGCAGCTACCTCGAGTACCAAGAGACCCAGTACTTC
cdr3_aa: CASSYLEYQETQYF

v_call: TRBV9
clone_size: .
j_call: TRBJ2-2
d_call: .
cdr3_nt: TGTGCCAGCAGCGTAGGTGGGTTGGAGCTCACCGGGGAGCTGTTTTTT
cdr3_aa: CASSVGGLELTGELFF

v_call: TRBV27
clone_size: few
j_call: TRBJ2-7
d_call: TRBD2
cdr3_nt: TGTGCCAGCAGTTTAAGTGTGGGCCCAGCGGGAAGGTCCTACGAGCAGTACTTC
cdr3_aa: CASSLSVGPAGRSYEQYF

v_call: TRBV5-4
clone_size: few
j_call: TRBJ2-7
d_call: .
cdr3_nt: TGTGCCAGCGCGTTCAAATTCGGGGAGCAGTACTTC
cdr3_aa: CASAFKFGEQYF